The T cell receptor (beta chain) described here comes from a study of human T cells and chemical hapten exposure. About the study: Diphenylcyclopropenone was administered weekly to the scalp of patients throughout the approximately 25-week study. TCR yield per sample varied, mainly due to pooled library volumes.

This clonotype has ten or more counts. MiXCR was run by TCRdb on the RACE reads, yielding one entry per CDR3 protein. The sample lists some 400,000 distinct CDR3 sequences, around 5% occurring once. The CDR3 spans 12 residues. V gave up 5 bases and J gave up 1 base, with 5 bases separating them. Time point defined: patch test 1, 2 weeks after DPC sensitization. The treatment was: therapeutic diphenylcyclopropenone sensitization with weekly scalp DPC. The source material was whole blood, sampled in connection with sensitization to the hapten diphenylcyclopropenone (DPC). The chain is built from TRBV12-3 or TRBV12-4 and TRBJ2-5; D is unclear. The source is a woman aged 45-65 years with alopecia areata. Some clones in this sample may be carry-over from other donors' samples. CDR3 residues: CASSGFQETQYF. The CDR3 DNA sequence: TGTGCCAGCAGTGGGTTCCAAGAGACCCAGTACTTC.